These 12 T cell receptor beta chains originate from one sample sequenced in a study of blood T cell repertoires in COVID-19. Only in-frame clones appear in the TCRdb table, and some are missing; sequencing was by immunoSEQ multiplex PCR. The data contain tens of thousands of clones, under 85% of them seen just once; the ten biggest clones take up roughly 3.2%. Sequenced input: peripheral blood. These receptor sequences come from a man aged 55 to 69 with acute or convalescent COVID-19.

The V and J genes are TRBV5-4 and TRBJ2-1; 12 bases fit TRBD2. In germline, CDR1 is SGHNT, CDR2 YYREEE (reference sequence). This CDR3 is built from 17 residues. Trimming removed 0 bases from V and 5 bases from J; junction bases left unmatched: 6. The chain's CDR3 is CASSLVPSGGVNNEQFF. The CDR3 DNA follows: TGTGCCAGCAGCTTGGTCCCTAGCGGGGGGGTCAACAATGAGCAGTTCTTC.

The chain carries TRBV10-3 and TRBJ2-4; 7 positions match TRBD2. This CDR3 has 15 amino acids. Unmatched junction bases numbered 3, after V lost 4 bases and J lost 0 bases. CDR1 and CDR2 (germline): ENHRY, SYGVKD. DNA of the CDR3: TGTGCCATCAGTGGGGGGGGTTCAGCCAAAAACATTCAGTACTTC. As protein: CAISGGGSAKNIQYF.

The chain recombines TRBV29-1 with TRBJ2-5; D is possibly TRBD2 (6 bases). V was trimmed by 8 bases and J by 5 bases, leaving 15 bases between them. Germline V gives CDR1 SQVTM, CDR2 ANQGSEA. The CDR3 loop spans 12 amino acids. The CDR3 DNA reads as TGCAGCACTACCGGGGGAGTCGAGACCCAGTACTTC. This sequence encodes CSTTGGVETQYF.

This chain links TRBV27 with TRBJ1-2, with a weak D call TRBD1 (5 bases). This CDR3 is 17 amino acids long. Trimming stripped 2 bases from V and 8 bases from J, with 24 bases between. Germline V gene lookup returns CDR1 MNHEY and CDR2 SMNVEV (reference sequence). CDR3 region: CASSLLDGRLGGGGYTF. CDR3 bases: TGTGCCAGCAGTTTACTTGATGGCAGGCTAGGCGGGGGGGGCTACACCTTC.

This clone turned up a few times. CDR3: CASRQMTENTEAFF. In DNA, the CDR3 is TGTGCCAGCAGGCAAATGACAGAGAACACTGAAGCTTTCTTT. V usage is TRBV2 and J usage is TRBJ1-1; TRBD1 is a possible D gene (5 bases). Per the germline V gene, CDR1 is SNHLY and CDR2 is FYNNEI. There are 14 residues in the CDR3. Trimming shortened V by 6 bases and J by 1 base, and 12 bases separated the two germline ends.

The chain couples TRBV29-1 to TRBJ2-1; 9 nucleotides line up with TRBD2. Trimming removed 1 base from V and 8 bases from J; junction bases left unmatched: 9. Germline V gene lookup returns CDR1 SQVTM and CDR2 ANQGSEA. The CDR3 sequence is 15 residues long. As DNA, the CDR3 is TGCAGCGTTGAAGGGGGGGCTAGCGGGGCCGATGAGCAGTTCTTC. Its protein product is CSVEGGASGADEQFF.

V gene TRBV29-1 combines with J gene TRBJ2-5; 8 bases fit TRBD1. Germline V gene data show CDR1 as SQVTM and CDR2 as ANQGSEA. V trimming: 7 bases; J trimming: 4 bases; junction bases outside the gene matches: 8. This CDR3 comprises 13 residues. The CDR3: CSARRTGRETQYF. DNA of the CDR3: TGCAGCGCCAGACGGACAGGGCGAGAGACCCAGTACTTC.

This chain links TRBV9 with TRBJ1-2, with 7 bases aligning to TRBD1. The CDR3 extends over 14 amino acids. CDR1 is SGDLS, CDR2 YYNGEE, per germline. Unmatched junction bases numbered 7, after V lost 4 bases and J lost 4 bases. The DNA for the CDR3 is TGTGCCAGCAGCCCAGGAGGGGGCACCTATGGCTACACCTTC. It specifies CASSPGGGTYGYTF.

The chain joins TRBV19 to TRBJ2-7; TRBD2 aligns across 10 bases. Germline V CDR1 and CDR2: LNHDA, SQIVND (reference sequence). With 5 bases clipped from V and 0 bases from J, the junction kept 7 bases outside the gene matches. The CDR3 length is 16 residues. CDR3 sequence: CASSGLAGALSYEQYF. CDR3 nucleotides: TGTGCCAGTAGTGGTCTAGCGGGGGCCCTCTCCTACGAGCAGTACTTC. Supplemented by reference TRBV19 and TRBJ2-7, the full variable domain reads DGGITQSPKYLFRKEGQNVTLSCEQNLNHDAMYWYRQDPGQGLRLIYYSQIVNDFQKGDIAEGYSVSREKKESFPLTVTSAQKNPTAFYLCASSGLAGALSYEQYFGPGTRLTVT.

The rearrangement joins TRBV5-6 to TRBJ2-5; D not resolved. The ends were cut back, 1 base at V and 5 bases at J, with 3 bases in the middle. CDR3 length: 11 residues. Germline V gene data show CDR1 as SGHDT and CDR2 as YYEEEE. This CDR3 is CASSLRETQYF. For the CDR3, the DNA is TGTGCCAGCAGCTTGCGGGAGACCCAGTACTTC.

This chain joins TRBV7-9 and TRBJ1-4, with TRBD1 as a possible D gene (6 bases). The CDR3 length is 16 residues. In germline, CDR1 is SEHNR, CDR2 FQNEAQ (reference sequence). The germline V and J ends were trimmed by 5 bases and 3 bases, with 16 bases remaining between them. The CDR3 loop reads CASSPGQPVSNEKLFF. In DNA, the CDR3 is TGTGCCAGCAGCCCAGGACAGCCCGTGTCTAATGAAAAACTGTTTTTT.

The rearrangement joins TRBV2 to TRBJ1-5; no clear D. V dropped 7 bases and J dropped 4 bases, with 11 bases sitting between them. This CDR3 spans 13 amino acids. CDR1 is SNHLY and CDR2 is FYNNEI in the germline V gene. The CDR3 DNA reads as TGTGCCAGCACCGAACTGAGTAATCAGCCCCAGCATTTT. It codes for CASTELSNQPQHF.